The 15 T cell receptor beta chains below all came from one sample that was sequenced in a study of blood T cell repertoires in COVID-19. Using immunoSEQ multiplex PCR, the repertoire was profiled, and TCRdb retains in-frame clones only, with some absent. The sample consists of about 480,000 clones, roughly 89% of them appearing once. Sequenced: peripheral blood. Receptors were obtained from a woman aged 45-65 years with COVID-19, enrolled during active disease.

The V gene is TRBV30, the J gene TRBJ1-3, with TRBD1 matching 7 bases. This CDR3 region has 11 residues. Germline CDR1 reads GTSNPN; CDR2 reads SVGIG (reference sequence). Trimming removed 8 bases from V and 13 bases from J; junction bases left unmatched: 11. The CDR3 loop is CAGPSGQEIYF. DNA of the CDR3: TGTGCCGGACCTTCCGGACAGGAAATATATTTT.

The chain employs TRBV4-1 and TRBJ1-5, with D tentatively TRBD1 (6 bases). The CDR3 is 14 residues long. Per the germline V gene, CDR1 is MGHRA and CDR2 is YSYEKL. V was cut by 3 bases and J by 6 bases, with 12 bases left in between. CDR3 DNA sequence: TGCGCCAGCAGCCAGACACAGGGAATTCAGCCCCAGCATTTT. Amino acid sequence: CASSQTQGIQPQHF.

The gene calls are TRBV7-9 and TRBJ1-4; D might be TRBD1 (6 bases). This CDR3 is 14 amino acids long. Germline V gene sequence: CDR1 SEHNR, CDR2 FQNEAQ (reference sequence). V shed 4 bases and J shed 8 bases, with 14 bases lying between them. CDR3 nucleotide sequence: TGTGCCAGCAGCTCATTAACAGGGAACGAAAAACTGTTTTTT. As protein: CASSSLTGNEKLFF.

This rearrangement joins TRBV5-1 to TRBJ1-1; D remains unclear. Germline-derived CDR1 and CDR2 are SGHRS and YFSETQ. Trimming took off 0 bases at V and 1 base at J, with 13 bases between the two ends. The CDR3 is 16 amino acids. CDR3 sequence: CASSLVWGRGNTEAFF. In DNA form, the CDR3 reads TGCGCCAGCAGCTTGGTGTGGGGTCGGGGGAACACTGAAGCTTTCTTT.

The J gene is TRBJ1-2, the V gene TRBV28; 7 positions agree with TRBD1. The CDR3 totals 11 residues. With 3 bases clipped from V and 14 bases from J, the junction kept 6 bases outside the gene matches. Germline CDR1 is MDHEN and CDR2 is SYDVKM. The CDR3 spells CASSFRDSRTF. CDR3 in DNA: TGTGCCAGCAGTTTTCGGGACAGTCGTACCTTC.

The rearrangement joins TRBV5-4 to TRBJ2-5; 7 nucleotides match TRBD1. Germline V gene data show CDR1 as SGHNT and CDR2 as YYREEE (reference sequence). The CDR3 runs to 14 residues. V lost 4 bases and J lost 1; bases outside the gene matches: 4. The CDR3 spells CASSLNRGQETQYF. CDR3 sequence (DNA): TGTGCCAGCAGCCTTAACAGGGGCCAAGAGACCCAGTACTTC. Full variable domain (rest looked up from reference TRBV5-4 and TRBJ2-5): ETGVTQSPTHLIKTRGQQVTLRCSSQSGHNTVSWYQQALGQGPQFIFQYYREEENGRGNFPPRFSGLQFPNYSSELNVNALELDDSALYLCASSLNRGQETQYFGPGTRLLVL.

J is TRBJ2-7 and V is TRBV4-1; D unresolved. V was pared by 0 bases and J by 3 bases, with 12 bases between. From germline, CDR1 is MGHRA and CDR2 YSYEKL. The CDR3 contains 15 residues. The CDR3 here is CASSQEEQFVYEQYF. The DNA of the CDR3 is TGCGCCAGCAGCCAAGAAGAACAGTTCGTCTACGAGCAGTACTTC.

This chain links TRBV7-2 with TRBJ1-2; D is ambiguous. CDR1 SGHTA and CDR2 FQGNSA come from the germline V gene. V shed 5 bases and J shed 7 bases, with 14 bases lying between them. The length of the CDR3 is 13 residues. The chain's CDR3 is CASSPELGGGYTF. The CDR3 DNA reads TGTGCCAGCAGCCCTGAACTAGGCGGTGGCTACACCTTC.

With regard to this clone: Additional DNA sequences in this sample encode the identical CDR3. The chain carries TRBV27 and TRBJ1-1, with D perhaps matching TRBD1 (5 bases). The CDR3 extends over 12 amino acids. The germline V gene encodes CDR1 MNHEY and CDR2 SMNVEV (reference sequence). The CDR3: CASRTGGTEAFF. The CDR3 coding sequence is TGTGCTTCTAGGACGGGGGGCACTGAAGCTTTCTTT.

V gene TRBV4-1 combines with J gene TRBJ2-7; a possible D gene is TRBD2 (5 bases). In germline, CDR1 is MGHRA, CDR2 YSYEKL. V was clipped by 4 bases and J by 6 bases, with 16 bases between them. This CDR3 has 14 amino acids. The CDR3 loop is CASSPGREGSEQYF. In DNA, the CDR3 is TGCGCCAGCAGCCCTGGACGGGAAGGGAGCGAGCAGTACTTC.

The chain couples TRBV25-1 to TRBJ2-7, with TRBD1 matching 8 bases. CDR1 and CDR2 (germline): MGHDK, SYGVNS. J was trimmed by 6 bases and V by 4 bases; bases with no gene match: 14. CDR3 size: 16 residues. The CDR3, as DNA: TGTGCCAGCAGTGGGCTCTTCGGGCAGGGGGCTAGCGAGCAGTACTTC. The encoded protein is CASSGLFGQGASEQYF.

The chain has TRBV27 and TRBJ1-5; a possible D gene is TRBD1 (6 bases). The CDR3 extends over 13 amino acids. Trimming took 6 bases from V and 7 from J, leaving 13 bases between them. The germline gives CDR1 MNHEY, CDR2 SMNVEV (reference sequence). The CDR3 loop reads CASRPTGGQPQHF. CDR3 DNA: TGTGCCAGCAGGCCGACAGGTGGACAGCCCCAGCATTTT.

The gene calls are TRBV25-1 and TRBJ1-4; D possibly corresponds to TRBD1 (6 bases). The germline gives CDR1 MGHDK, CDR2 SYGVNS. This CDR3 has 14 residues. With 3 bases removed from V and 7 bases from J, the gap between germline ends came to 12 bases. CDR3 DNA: TGTGCCAGCAGTGATCCAAGGGGGACTGAAAAACTGTTTTTT. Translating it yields CASSDPRGTEKLFF.

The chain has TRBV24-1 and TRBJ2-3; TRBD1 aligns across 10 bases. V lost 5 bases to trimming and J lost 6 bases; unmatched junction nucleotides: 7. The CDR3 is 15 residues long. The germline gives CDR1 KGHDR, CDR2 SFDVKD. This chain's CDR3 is CATSGTGGGMDTQYF. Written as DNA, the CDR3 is TGTGCCACCAGTGGGACAGGGGGGGGTATGGATACGCAGTATTTT.

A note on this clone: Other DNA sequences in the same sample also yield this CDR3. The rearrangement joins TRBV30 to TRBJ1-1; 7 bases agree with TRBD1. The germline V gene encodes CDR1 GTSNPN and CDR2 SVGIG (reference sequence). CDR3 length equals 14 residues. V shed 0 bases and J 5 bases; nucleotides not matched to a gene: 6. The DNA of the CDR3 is TGTGCCTGGAGTGTAGACAGGGTGGGGACTGAAGCTTTCTTT. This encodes CAWSVDRVGTEAFF.